This TCR beta chain was sequenced during a study of blood T cell repertoires in COVID-19. Looking at the study overall: Researchers got acute and convalescent COVID-19 samples from the United States, Italy and Spain. PBMCs, B-cell-depleted T cells, or T cells were the source of the cDNA or gDNA that made up the material.

Germline V CDR1 and CDR2: MDHEN, SYDVKM. V lost 1 base and J lost 14, with 17 bases in between. The CDR3 runs to 14 residues. Original processing notes: Reference gene primer amplification gave estimated nucleated cell counts. Repertoires were generated with immunoSEQ multiplex PCR, while TCRdb's copy carries only in-frame clones and drops some. The D gene and trimming were derived from the DNA, and the V and J assignments and clone size from that table. The table has some 230,000 clones, 82% seen once. This sequence was found in a woman of 80 years or more with COVID-19, enrolled during active disease. Sample: peripheral blood. This rearrangement joins TRBV28 to TRBJ1-4, with TRBD1 as a possible D gene (6 bases). The CDR3 nucleotides are TGTGCCAGCAGTTTATCCCCGAGGACAGCGAGGCTGTTTTTT. It specifies CASSLSPRTARLFF.